This T cell receptor beta chain was identified in a study of beta chain features in type 1 diabetes. Background on the study: On cell yields, gender and age, patients and healthy donors were similar.

Expressed TCRB transcripts were sequenced, since all the RNA that had been isolated was reverse transcribed. Produced via immunoSEQ multiplex PCR; TCRdb's table is partial and in-frame only. Seen here are under 400,000 clones, roughly 12% observed once, and the top ten hold about 0.01%. Study-wide findings and caveats: All four CD4+ subsets from Type 1 diabetes patients carried moderately but significantly shorter TCRB CDR3s. Sequencing the cDNA could make cells with high TCR expression show up more than they should. The study found that naive, central memory and Treg TCRB repertoires appeared more similar in patients than in healthy donors.

This clone was counted between two and nine times. Antigen unknown. In all sorted populations, purity surpassed 98%. With V trimmed by 5 bases and J by 7 bases, 11 bases remained unmatched. CDR1 and CDR2 (germline): SGHTA, FQGNSA. The CDR3 totals 14 residues. Sequencing was performed on naive CD4+ T cells from blood. This chain connects TRBV7-2 to TRBJ2-7, with 7 bases that match TRBD1. The receptor was derived from a woman between 18 and 29 years old with type 1 diabetes. CDR3 in amino acids: CASSPQTGTGEQYF. Here the CDR3 DNA reads TGTGCCAGCAGCCCCCAGACAGGGACGGGTGAGCAGTACTTC.